These 27 T cell receptor beta chains originate from one sample sequenced in a study of blood T cell repertoires in COVID-19. Using immunoSEQ multiplex PCR, the repertoire was profiled, and TCRdb retains in-frame clones only, with some absent. The sample holds roughly 330,000 clones, more than 75% seen once. Sequences were obtained from peripheral blood. All receptors derive from a woman aged 50 to 60 with active or convalescent COVID-19.

The chain combines TRBV11-2 with TRBJ2-1, with 11 bases lining up with TRBD2. The length of the CDR3 is 18 residues. CDR1 and CDR2 (germline): SGHAT, FQNNGV. Trimming took 1 base from V and 4 from J; bases not matched to a gene: 9. CDR3 amino acids: CASSLGGLAGNRYNEQFF. DNA for the CDR3: TGTGCCAGCAGCTTAGGCGGACTAGCGGGTAACCGTTACAATGAGCAGTTCTTC.

The table lists this clone with a count of one. Other DNA sequences in this specimen translate into the identical CDR3. The gene calls are TRBV11-2 and TRBJ2-7; D ambiguous. Germline V CDR1 and CDR2: SGHAT, FQNNGV. The CDR3 loop spans 11 amino acids. The germline V and J ends were trimmed by 6 bases and 3 bases, with 6 bases remaining between them. The CDR3 nucleotides are TGTGCCAGCAGTCAGAACTACGAGCAGTACTTC. Amino acids: CASSQNYEQYF.

The CDR3 DNA sequence: TGTGCCAGCAGTTTAGACGGCTCCTACGAGCAGTACTTC. Protein: CASSLDGSYEQYF. J is TRBJ2-7 and V is TRBV12-3 or TRBV12-4; no reliable D call. The CDR3 covers 13 residues. V lost 1 base and J 0 bases, leaving 4 bases between the germline ends.

The rearrangement uses TRBV18 and TRBJ1-4, with D unresolved. This CDR3 has 13 amino acids. Germline V lookup: CDR1 KGHSH, CDR2 LQKENI. V gave up 2 bases and J gave up 5 bases, with 6 bases separating them. The CDR3 is CASSPYMNEKLFF. Written as DNA, the CDR3 is TGTGCCAGCTCACCATACATGAATGAAAAACTGTTTTTT.

The rearrangement uses TRBV11-2 and TRBJ1-4; D is ambiguous. There are 15 residues in the CDR3. The ends were cut back, 3 bases at V and 5 bases at J, with 13 bases in the middle. CDR1 is SGHAT and CDR2 is FQNNGV in the germline V gene. The CDR3 DNA reads as TGTGCCAGCAGCTTGAAATGGCAGGCGAATGAAAAACTGTTTTTT. Its protein product is CASSLKWQANEKLFF.

A remark on this clone: The sample holds other DNA sequences that translate to the same CDR3. The chain joins TRBV19 to TRBJ1-1, with 8 bases fitting TRBD1. Trimming removed 5 bases from V and 4 bases from J; junction bases left unmatched: 3. The CDR3 is 13 amino acids. Germline V gene data show CDR1 as LNHDA and CDR2 as SQIVND (reference sequence). The CDR3 coding sequence is TGTGCCAGTAGTCGAACAGGGGGCACTGAAGCTTTCTTT. Amino acids: CASSRTGGTEAFF.

The chain has TRBV16 and TRBJ1-1, with D perhaps matching TRBD1 (5 bases). The CDR3 extends over 14 amino acids. The V and J ends lost 1 base and 4 bases respectively, with 10 bases between them. Germline CDR1 and CDR2: KGHSY and FQNENV. Here the CDR3 DNA reads TGTGCCAGCAGCCAATATACAGGTTCCACTGAAGCTTTCTTT. It is translated as CASSQYTGSTEAFF.

The V and J genes are TRBV6-6 and TRBJ1-1, with 11 bases aligning to TRBD1. Germline V lookup: CDR1 MNHNY, CDR2 SVGAGI (reference sequence). The CDR3 totals 17 residues. With 5 bases clipped from V and 0 bases from J, the junction kept 8 bases outside the gene matches. The CDR3 region is CASSRGTGGKMNTEAFF. As DNA, the CDR3 is TGTGCCAGCAGTCGGGGGACAGGGGGTAAGATGAACACTGAAGCTTTCTTT.

The sample holds one count of this clone. The chain uses TRBV29-1 and TRBJ1-2; 10 bases are a match to TRBD1. The germline gives CDR1 SQVTM, CDR2 ANQGSEA. The ends lost 0 bases at V and 7 bases at J; junction bases unmatched: 5. The CDR3 extends over 14 amino acids. DNA for the CDR3: TGCAGCGTTGAAGATCTGGGACAGGGGTTTGGCTACACCTTC. Encoded protein: CSVEDLGQGFGYTF.

The rearrangement joins TRBV30 to TRBJ2-1; TRBD2 aligns across 8 bases. CDR3 length: 14 residues. The trim removed 3 bases at V and 5 bases at J, leaving 6 bases unmatched. The V gene's germline CDR1 is GTSNPN and CDR2 SVGIG (reference sequence). The chain's CDR3 is CAWSAGLEDNEQFF. DNA for the CDR3: TGTGCCTGGAGCGCGGGACTAGAAGACAATGAGCAGTTCTTC. The complete variable domain, with remaining parts taken from reference TRBV30 and TRBJ2-1, reads SQTIHQWPATLVQPVGSPLSLECTVEGTSNPNLYWYRQAAGRGLQLLFYSVGIGQISSEVPQNLSASRPQDRQFILSSKKLLLSDSGFYLCAWSAGLEDNEQFFGPGTRLTVL.

This sequence joins TRBV19 and TRBJ1-2, with a weak D call TRBD1 (5 bases). This CDR3 has 13 residues. Germline V CDR1 and CDR2: LNHDA, SQIVND (reference sequence). Trimming stripped 6 bases from V and 2 bases from J, with 10 bases between. CDR3 amino acids: CASRTETNYGYTF. In nucleotides, the CDR3 is TGTGCCAGTAGGACAGAGACCAACTATGGCTACACCTTC.

This clone has only a few counts. The chain carries TRBV6-2 or TRBV6-3 and TRBJ2-1, with TRBD2 matching over 12 bases. Trimming at V came to 4 bases and at J to 6 bases, leaving 7 bases not matched to a gene. From germline, CDR1 is MNHEY and CDR2 SVGEGT. The CDR3 runs 16 residues. The CDR3 here is CASSWVETSGSNEQFF. CDR3 nucleotide sequence: TGTGCCAGCAGTTGGGTTGAGACTAGCGGGAGCAATGAGCAGTTCTTC.

The rearrangement joins TRBV7-2 to TRBJ1-2, with TRBD1 matching over 10 bases. The germline CDR1 and CDR2 sequences are SGHTA and FQGNSA. Trimming cost V 1 base and J 6 bases; bases outside gene matches: 5. This CDR3 contains 15 residues. CDR3 nucleotide sequence: TGTGCCAGCAGCTTAGAGGGGACAGGGGAAAATGGCTACACCTTC. Its translation: CASSLEGTGENGYTF.

This clone was counted only a few times. The rearrangement links TRBV9 to TRBJ2-7; 7 nucleotides match TRBD2. The CDR3 runs to 15 residues. V trimming: 1 base; J trimming: 7 bases; junction bases outside the gene matches: 11. Germline CDR1 SGDLS, CDR2 YYNGEE. The CDR3 is CASSVRQGGPTEQYF. In DNA, the CDR3 is TGTGCCAGCAGCGTACGTCAGGGAGGGCCTACGGAGCAGTACTTC.

V is TRBV5-1 and J is TRBJ2-7, with 8 bases identical to TRBD2. Germline loops: CDR1 SGHRS, CDR2 YFSETQ. With 0 bases clipped from V and 2 bases from J, the junction kept 4 bases outside the gene matches. The CDR3 consists of 15 residues. DNA for the CDR3: TGCGCCAGCAGCTTGGGCCCGGGAGGGACCTACGAGCAGTACTTC. It translates to CASSLGPGGTYEQYF.

This rearrangement joins TRBV5-5 to TRBJ2-6; TRBD2 aligns across 10 bases. V dropped 2 bases and J dropped 3; count of bases not matched to a gene: 8. There are 18 residues in the CDR3. From germline, CDR1 is SGHKS and CDR2 YYEKEE (reference sequence). CDR3 DNA sequence: TGTGCCAGCAGCTTAAGGCTAGCGGGAGAATTTGGGGCCAACGTCCTGACTTTC. It translates to CASSLRLAGEFGANVLTF. Complete variable domain (other parts from reference TRBV5-5 and TRBJ2-6): DAGVTQSPTHLIKTRGQQVTLRCSPISGHKSVSWYQQVLGQGPQFIFQYYEKEERGRGNFPDRFSARQFPNYSSELNVNALLLGDSALYLCASSLRLAGEFGANVLTFGAGSRLTVL.

This clone was picked up a small number of times. The V and J genes are TRBV6-2 or TRBV6-3 and TRBJ1-5, with D possibly being TRBD1 (5 bases). This CDR3 region has 14 residues. Trimming pared 6 bases from V and 7 bases from J, leaving 16 bases between. CDR1 and CDR2 from the germline V gene are MNHEY and SVGEGT. The CDR3 loop reads CASSPTGGWQPQHF. CDR3 sequence (DNA): TGTGCCAGCAGCCCTACGGGGGGGTGGCAGCCCCAGCATTTT.

The J gene is TRBJ1-4, the V gene TRBV11-1, with no clear D. V gave up 1 base and J gave up 12 bases, with 9 bases separating them. This CDR3 spans 12 amino acids. Germline loops: CDR1 SGHAT, CDR2 FQDESV (reference sequence). The CDR3 coding sequence is TGTGCCAGCAGCTTAGGACCCGGGGAACTGTTTTTT. Its protein is CASSLGPGELFF.

The CDR3 coding sequence is TGTGCCAGCAGCGCCTGGACAGGGGGGAATGAGCAGTTCTTC. As protein: CASSAWTGGNEQFF. The chain uses TRBV9 and TRBJ2-1; 10 bases line up with TRBD1. This CDR3 comprises 14 residues. V was clipped by 3 bases and J by 7 bases; unmatched bases: 4. Germline V gene lookup returns CDR1 SGDLS and CDR2 YYNGEE.

This clone was detected only once. The CDR3 reads CASSIGQGAFQPQHF. CDR3 sequence (DNA): TGTGCCAGTAGTATTGGACAGGGGGCTTTTCAGCCCCAGCATTTT. V is TRBV19 and J is TRBJ1-5, with 11 positions matching TRBD1. CDR1 and CDR2 (germline): LNHDA, SQIVND (reference sequence). The CDR3 has 15 amino acids. The trim removed 3 bases at V and 6 bases at J, leaving 4 bases unmatched. The whole variable domain, filled in from reference TRBV19 and TRBJ1-5, reads DGGITQSPKYLFRKEGQNVTLSCEQNLNHDAMYWYRQDPGQGLRLIYYSQIVNDFQKGDIAEGYSVSREKKESFPLTVTSAQKNPTAFYLCASSIGQGAFQPQHFGDGTRLSIL.

In the case of this clone: It is unclear where the CDR3 begins or ends on the DNA, so no DNA is shown, and the CDR3 is as TCRdb lists it. The chain links TRBV27 to TRBJ1-2; no DNA check was done on the table's D call, TRBD1. CDR1 is MNHEY and CDR2 is SMNVEV in the germline V gene (reference sequence). The CDR3 is 17 amino acids long, termini counted. The CDR3: CASSSSQAQLLYYGYTF.

This clone was counted ten times or more. Written as DNA, the CDR3 is TGTGCCAGCAGTTACGGGACAGGGGGTTATAATTCACCCCTCCACTTT. Protein sequence: CASSYGTGGYNSPLHF. The rearrangement uses TRBV6-6 and TRBJ1-6, with 11 bases that match TRBD1. Germline assignment: CDR1 MNHNY and CDR2 SVGAGI (reference sequence). J gave up 4 bases and V 2 bases, and 1 base lay outside the gene matches. The CDR3 contains 16 residues.

The chain uses TRBV6-6 and TRBJ1-6, with a possible D match to TRBD1 (6 bases). The CDR3 consists of 15 residues. Germline CDR1 MNHNY, CDR2 SVGAGI (reference sequence). The V gene lost 0 bases and the J gene lost 6 bases, with 9 bases spanning the gap. The CDR3 DNA is TGTGCCAGCAGTTACTCGGACAGACCTAATTCACCCCTCCACTTT. It encodes CASSYSDRPNSPLHF.

The rearrangement uses TRBV7-9 and TRBJ1-2, with D hard to call. V lost 5 bases and J 3 bases, leaving 10 bases between the germline ends. The germline V gene encodes CDR1 SEHNR and CDR2 FQNEAQ (reference sequence). The CDR3 runs 13 residues. CDR3 nucleotide sequence: TGTGCCAGCAGCAATGGGAGGGACTATGGCTACACCTTC. Amino acids: CASSNGRDYGYTF.

The chain couples TRBV19 to TRBJ2-5; 7 bases are a match to TRBD1. The CDR3 is made up of 14 amino acids. CDR1 and CDR2 from the germline V gene are LNHDA and SQIVND (reference sequence). After removal of 3 bases from V and 2 bases from J, the junction contained 3 bases not matched to a gene. The CDR3 sequence is CASSMTGQQETQYF. CDR3 coding DNA: TGTGCCAGTAGTATGACAGGGCAACAAGAGACCCAGTACTTC.

The rearrangement uses TRBV7-2 and TRBJ2-1, with 14 bases fitting TRBD2. Germline CDR1 SGHTA, CDR2 FQGNSA. The CDR3 contains 19 residues. J gave up 7 bases and V 2 bases, and 13 bases lay outside the gene matches. The CDR3 reads CASSLTGLAGAGRGNEQFF. CDR3 in DNA: TGTGCCAGCAGCTTAACGGGACTAGCGGGGGCCGGTAGAGGGAATGAGCAGTTCTTC.

DNA of the CDR3: TGTGCCAGCAGCTTCGCGGGTTCTAACTATGGCTACACCTTC. This encodes CASSFAGSNYGYTF. This sequence joins TRBV13 and TRBJ1-2; D remains ambiguous. Between the trimmed V and J ends, which lost 3 bases and 0 bases, there was a span of 8 bases. The CDR3 consists of 14 residues. CDR1 PRHDT and CDR2 FYEKMQ come from the germline V gene (reference sequence).